The rows below give T cell receptor beta chains drawn from one sample of a study of cytomegalovirus exposure and HLA in healthy donors. Data came from immunoSEQ multiplex PCR; TCRdb stores just in-frame clones and leaves some out. Found here are 95,000 to 150,000 clones; the top ten clones hold roughly 2.7%. Source material: PBMCs. The receptors derive from a man under 40 in good health and CMV-seronegative. CDR3s include the opening cysteine and the closing phenylalanine or tryptophan. A D gene is named only where the DNA matches it firmly.

d_gene | len | j_gene | v_gene | CDR3aa | CDR3nt
TRBD1 | 14 | TRBJ1-1 | TRBV6-4 | CASSDGTENTEAFF | TGTGCCAGCAGTGACGGGACAGAGAACACTGAAGCTTTCTTT
TRBD1 | 12 | TRBJ2-7 | TRBV11-3 | CASSSPGGEQYF | TGTGCCAGCAGCTCACCAGGGGGCGAGCAGTACTTC
TRBD1 | 17 | TRBJ2-2 | TRBV5-1 | CASSEIRDRVGTGELFF | TGCGCCAGCAGCGAGATTCGGGACAGGGTAGGCACCGGGGAGCTGTTTTTT
. | 14 | TRBJ2-1 | TRBV28 | CASSLPGPESQQFF | TGTGCCAGCAGTTTACCGGGTCCGGAGAGTCAGCAGTTCTTC
. | 12 | TRBJ2-1 | TRBV5-1 | CASSHTYNEQFF | TGCGCCAGCAGCCACACCTACAATGAGCAGTTCTTC
. | 11 | TRBJ2-1 | TRBV5-4 | CASSSSNEQFF | TGTGCCAGCAGCTCTTCCAATGAGCAGTTCTTC
TRBD2 | 14 | TRBJ2-1 | TRBV18 | CASSPGLVNNEQFF | TGTGCCAGCTCACCGGGACTAGTTAACAATGAGCAGTTCTTC
TRBD2 | 13 | TRBJ2-7 | TRBV30 | CAWGTSGSYEQYF | TGTGCCTGGGGGACTAGCGGGAGTTACGAGCAGTACTTC
. | 14 | TRBJ2-1 | TRBV4-1 | CASSQDRGMGEQFF | TGCGCCAGCAGCCAAGATCGGGGAATGGGGGAGCAGTTCTTC
TRBD1 | 17 | TRBJ1-2 | TRBV4-1 | CASSQERRTGVGYGYTF | TGCGCCAGCAGCCAAGAGCGTAGGACAGGGGTCGGCTATGGCTACACCTTC
. | 14 | TRBJ1-5 | TRBV28 | CASRSNAGHQPQHF | TGTGCCAGCAGGAGTAACGCGGGGCATCAGCCCCAGCATTTT
. | 12 | TRBJ1-6 | TRBV6-5 | CASRSGSSPLHF | TGTGCCAGCAGATCAGGGTCATCACCCCTCCACTTT
TRBD1 | 14 | TRBJ1-1 | TRBV11-2 | CASKADRGNTEAFF | TGTGCCAGCAAGGCCGACAGGGGGAACACTGAAGCTTTCTTT
TRBD2 | 15 | TRBJ2-3 | TRBV4-2 | CASSQGTSGGNTQYF | TGTGCCAGCAGCCAGGGGACTAGCGGGGGGAATACGCAGTATTTT
TRBD1 | 13 | TRBJ2-7 | TRBV30 | CAWNLGQGDEQYF | TGTGCCTGGAACCTGGGACAGGGGGACGAGCAGTACTTC
. | 13 | TRBJ2-2 | TRBV4-2 | CASSQGEAGELFF | TGTGCCAGCAGCCAAGGCGAGGCCGGGGAGCTGTTTTTT
TRBD1 | 17 | TRBJ2-7 | TRBV28 | CASSSPGGRGPGYEQYF | TGTGCCAGCAGTTCACCCGGGGGCAGGGGGCCGGGTTACGAGCAGTACTTC
TRBD2 | 13 | TRBJ2-1 | TRBV6-4 | CASSETSVGEQFF | TGTGCCAGCAGTGAGACTAGCGTAGGGGAGCAGTTCTTC
TRBD1 | 13 | TRBJ2-5 | TRBV6-6 | CASSPDRGETQYF | TGTGCCAGCAGTCCCGACAGGGGTGAGACCCAGTACTTC
TRBD2 | 16 | TRBJ2-3 | TRBV5-4 | CASSPSGRGSTDTQYF | TGTGCCAGCAGCCCTAGCGGTCGCGGGAGCACAGATACGCAGTATTTT
TRBD1 | 14 | TRBJ2-3 | TRBV9 | CASSVGGQADTQYF | TGTGCCAGCAGCGTAGGGGGACAGGCAGATACGCAGTATTTT
. | 13 | TRBJ1-1 | TRBV9 | CASSARENTEAFF | TGTGCCAGCAGCGCCCGGGAGAACACTGAAGCTTTCTTT
. | 12 | TRBJ2-7 | TRBV7-2 | CASSLVADEQYF | TGTGCCAGCAGCTTAGTGGCAGACGAGCAGTACTTC
TRBD2 | 15 | TRBJ2-7 | TRBV6-6 | CASSYEGLAAYEQYF | TGTGCCAGCAGTTACGAGGGACTAGCGGCCTACGAGCAGTACTTC
. | 15 | TRBJ2-5 | TRBV7-9 | CASSIDGSDWETQYF | TGTGCCAGCAGCATTGATGGTAGTGATTGGGAGACCCAGTACTTC
. | 10 | TRBJ1-1 | TRBV28 | CASSRTEAFF | TGTGCCAGCAGTAGGACAGAAGCTTTCTTT